One sample yielded the 4 T cell receptor beta chains listed below, sequenced in a study of regulatory T cells in long-lasting Graves disease. Libraries of TCR beta came from iRepertoire HTBI primers plus Arm-PCR of CDR3 regions. TCRdb redid the calling of the multiplex PCR reads with MiXCR, one entry per CDR3 protein. Among 350,000 to 450,000 distinct CDR3 sequences, approximately 15% were seen once, and the ten largest hold roughly 29%. Time point denoted: newly diagnosed GD, antithyroid drugs for less than 3 months. Construction of the TCR library relied on RNA isolated from PBMCs. These same records also appear under a second study, on T cells in Graves' hyperthyroidism and ophthalmopathy.

Sample: peripheral blood mononuclear cells (PBMCs), taken at new diagnosis, from a patient treated with antithyroid drugs. These TCRs come from a middle-aged man with Graves disease.

This clonotype was seen at least ten times. This chain joins TRBV5-5 and TRBJ2-7; D remains ambiguous. The germline V gene has CDR1 SGHKS and CDR2 YYEKEE (reference sequence). V gave up 0 bases and J gave up 5 bases, with 9 bases separating them. The CDR3 consists of 13 residues. As DNA, the CDR3 is TGTGCCAGCAGCTTGGGCCCCACGGACGAGCAGTACTTC. This codes for CASSLGPTDEQYF.

The count of this clonotype is one. The chain has TRBV2 and TRBJ2-3; TRBD2 aligns across 11 bases. V shed 2 bases and J 7 bases; nucleotides not matched to a gene: 5. Germline values: CDR1 SNHLY, CDR2 FYNNEI. CDR3 length equals 15 residues. The CDR3 sequence: CASSEPGLAVNTQYF. The CDR3 region has the DNA TGTGCCAGCAGTGAACCGGGACTAGCGGTAAATACGCAGTATTTT.

On this clonotype itself: One end of the junction varies from germline; a read error may be responsible. This chain links TRBV2 with TRBJ1-5; D not resolved. Looked up from germline, CDR1 is SNHLY and CDR2 is FYNNEI. The CDR3 sequence is 17 residues long. The CDR3 loop is CANSQPPIREARQPQHF. DNA for the CDR3: TGTGCCAACAGTCAACCACCCATTAGGGAGGCTCGTCAGCCCCAGCATTTT.

The rearrangement links TRBV7-8 to TRBJ2-3, with TRBD2 matching over 15 bases. The germline V gene encodes CDR1 SGHVS and CDR2 FQNEAQ. The V gene end was trimmed by 5 bases and the J gene end by 5 bases; junction bases not matched to a gene: 11. This CDR3 is built from 18 residues. In DNA, the CDR3 is TGTGCCAGCAGCCCCAAGAGGACTAGCGGGGGGGCCAGAGATACGCAGTATTTT. Its protein is CASSPKRTSGGARDTQYF. Combining the CDR3 with reference TRBV7-8 and TRBJ2-3 gives the whole variable domain GAGVSQSPRYKVAKRGQDVALRCDPISGHVSLFWYQQALGQGPEFLTYFQNEAQLDKSGLPSDRFFAERPEGSVSTLKIQRTQQEDSAVYLCASSPKRTSGGARDTQYFGPGTRLTVL.